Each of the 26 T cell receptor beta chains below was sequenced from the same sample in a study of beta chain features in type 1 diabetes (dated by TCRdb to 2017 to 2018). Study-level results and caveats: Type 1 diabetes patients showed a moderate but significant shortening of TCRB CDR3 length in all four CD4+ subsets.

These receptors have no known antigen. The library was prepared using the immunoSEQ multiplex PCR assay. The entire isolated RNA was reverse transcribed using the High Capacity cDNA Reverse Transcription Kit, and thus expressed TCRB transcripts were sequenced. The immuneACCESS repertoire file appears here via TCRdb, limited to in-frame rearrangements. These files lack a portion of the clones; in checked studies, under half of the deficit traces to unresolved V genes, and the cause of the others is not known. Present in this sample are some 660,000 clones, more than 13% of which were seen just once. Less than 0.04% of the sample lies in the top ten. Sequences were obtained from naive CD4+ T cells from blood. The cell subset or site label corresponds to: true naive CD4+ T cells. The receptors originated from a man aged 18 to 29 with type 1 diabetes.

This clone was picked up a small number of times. The CDR3 bases are TGTGCCAGTAGTCAGTCGCAGGGGAAGCAGTACAATGAGCAGTTCTTC. It encodes CASSQSQGKQYNEQFF. J is TRBJ2-1 and V is TRBV19, with a possible D match to TRBD1 (6 bases). V was cut by 5 bases and J by 4 bases, with 18 bases left in between. The CDR3 covers 16 residues. The germline gives CDR1 LNHDA, CDR2 SQIVND (reference sequence).

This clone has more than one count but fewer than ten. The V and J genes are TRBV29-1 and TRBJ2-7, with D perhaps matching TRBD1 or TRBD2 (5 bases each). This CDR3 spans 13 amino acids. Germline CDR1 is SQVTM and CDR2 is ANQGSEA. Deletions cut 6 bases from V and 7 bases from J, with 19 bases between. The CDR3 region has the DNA TGCAGCGTCCAGGCCCGGGGCCGTAGGGAGCAGTACTTC. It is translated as CSVQARGRREQYF.

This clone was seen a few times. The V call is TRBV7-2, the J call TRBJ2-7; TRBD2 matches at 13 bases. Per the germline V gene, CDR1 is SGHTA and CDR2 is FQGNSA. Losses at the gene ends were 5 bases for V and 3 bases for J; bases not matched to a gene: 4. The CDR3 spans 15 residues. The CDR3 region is CASSGTSGANYEQYF. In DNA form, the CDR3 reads TGTGCCAGCAGCGGGACTAGCGGGGCGAACTACGAGCAGTACTTC.

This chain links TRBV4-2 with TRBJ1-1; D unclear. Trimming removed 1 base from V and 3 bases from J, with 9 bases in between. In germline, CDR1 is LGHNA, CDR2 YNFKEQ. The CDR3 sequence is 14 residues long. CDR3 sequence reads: CASSQVSEYTEAFF. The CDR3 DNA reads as TGTGCCAGCAGCCAAGTCTCAGAGTACACTGAAGCTTTCTTT.

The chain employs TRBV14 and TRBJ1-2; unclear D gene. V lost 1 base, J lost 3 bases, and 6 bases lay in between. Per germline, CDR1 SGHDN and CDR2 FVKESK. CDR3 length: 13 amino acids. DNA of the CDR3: TGTGCCAGCAGCCAAGGACGGGACTATGGCTACACCTTC. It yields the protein CASSQGRDYGYTF.

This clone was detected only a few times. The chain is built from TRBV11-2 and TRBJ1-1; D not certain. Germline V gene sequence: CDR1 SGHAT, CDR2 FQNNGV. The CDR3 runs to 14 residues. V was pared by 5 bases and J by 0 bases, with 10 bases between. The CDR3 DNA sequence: TGTGCCAGCAGCCGAGGGCAGGTGAACACTGAAGCTTTCTTT. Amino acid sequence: CASSRGQVNTEAFF.

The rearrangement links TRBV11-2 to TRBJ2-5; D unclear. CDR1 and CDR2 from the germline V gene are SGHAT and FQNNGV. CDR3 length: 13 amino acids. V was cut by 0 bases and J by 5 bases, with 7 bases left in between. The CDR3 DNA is TGTGCCAGCAGCTTAGACTCGTACGAGACCCAGTACTTC. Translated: CASSLDSYETQYF.

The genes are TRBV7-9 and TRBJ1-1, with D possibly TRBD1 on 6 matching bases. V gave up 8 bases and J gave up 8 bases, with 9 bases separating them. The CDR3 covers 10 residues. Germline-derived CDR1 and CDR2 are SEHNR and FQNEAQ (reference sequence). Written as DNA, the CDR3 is TGTGCCAGCGGACAGCCGGAAGCTTTCTTT. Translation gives CASGQPEAFF.

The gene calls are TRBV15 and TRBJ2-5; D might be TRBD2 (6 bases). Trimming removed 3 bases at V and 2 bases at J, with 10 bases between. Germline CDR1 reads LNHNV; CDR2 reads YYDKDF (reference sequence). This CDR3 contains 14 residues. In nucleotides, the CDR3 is TGTGCCACCAGCAGCGGAGGGCCACAAGAGACCCAGTACTTC. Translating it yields CATSSGGPQETQYF.

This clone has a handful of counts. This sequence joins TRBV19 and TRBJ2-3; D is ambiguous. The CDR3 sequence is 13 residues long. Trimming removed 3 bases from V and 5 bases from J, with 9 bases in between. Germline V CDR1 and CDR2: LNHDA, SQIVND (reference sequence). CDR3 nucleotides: TGTGCCAGTAGTATTGGGGAAAGAGATACGCAGTATTTT. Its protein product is CASSIGERDTQYF.

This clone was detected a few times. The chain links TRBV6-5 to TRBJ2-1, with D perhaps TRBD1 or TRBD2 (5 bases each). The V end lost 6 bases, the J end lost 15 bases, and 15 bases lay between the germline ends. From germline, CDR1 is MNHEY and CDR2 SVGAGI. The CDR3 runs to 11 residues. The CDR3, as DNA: TGTGCCAGCAGCCACGGGGCCAGTGTGTTCTTC. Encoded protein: CASSHGASVFF.

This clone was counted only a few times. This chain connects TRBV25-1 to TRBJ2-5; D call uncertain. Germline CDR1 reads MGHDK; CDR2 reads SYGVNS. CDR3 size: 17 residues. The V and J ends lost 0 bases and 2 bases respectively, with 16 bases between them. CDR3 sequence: CASSEYGRGVIQETQYF. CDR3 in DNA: TGTGCCAGCAGTGAATATGGCAGAGGAGTAATACAAGAGACCCAGTACTTC.

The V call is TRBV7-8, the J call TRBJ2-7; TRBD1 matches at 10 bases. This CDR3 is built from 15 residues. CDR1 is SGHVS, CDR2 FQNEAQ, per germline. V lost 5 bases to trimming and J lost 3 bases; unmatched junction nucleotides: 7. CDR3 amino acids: CASSRTGTGDYEQYF. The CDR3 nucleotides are TGTGCCAGCAGCAGAACCGGGACAGGGGACTACGAGCAGTACTTC.

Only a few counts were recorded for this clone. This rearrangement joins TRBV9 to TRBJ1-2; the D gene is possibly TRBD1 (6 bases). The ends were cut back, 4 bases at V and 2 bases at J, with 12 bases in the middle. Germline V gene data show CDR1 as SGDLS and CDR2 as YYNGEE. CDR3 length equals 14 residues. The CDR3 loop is CASSPRGTNYGYTF. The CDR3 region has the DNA TGTGCCAGCAGCCCTCGAGGGACAAACTATGGCTACACCTTC.

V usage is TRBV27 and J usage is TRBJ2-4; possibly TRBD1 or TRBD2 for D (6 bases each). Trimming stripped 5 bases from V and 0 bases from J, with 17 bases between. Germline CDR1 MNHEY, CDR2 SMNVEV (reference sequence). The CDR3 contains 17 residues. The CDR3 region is CASSHGNRDLAKNIQYF. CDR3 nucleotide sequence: TGTGCCAGCAGTCATGGAAACAGGGACTTAGCCAAAAACATTCAGTACTTC.

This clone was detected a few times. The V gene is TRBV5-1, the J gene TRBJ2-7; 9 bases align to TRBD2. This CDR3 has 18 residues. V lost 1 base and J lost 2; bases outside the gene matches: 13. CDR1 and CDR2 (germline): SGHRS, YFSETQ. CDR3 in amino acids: CASSLPSRREGVTYEQYF. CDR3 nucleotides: TGCGCCAGCAGCTTGCCTAGCAGGCGGGAGGGGGTGACCTACGAGCAGTACTTC.

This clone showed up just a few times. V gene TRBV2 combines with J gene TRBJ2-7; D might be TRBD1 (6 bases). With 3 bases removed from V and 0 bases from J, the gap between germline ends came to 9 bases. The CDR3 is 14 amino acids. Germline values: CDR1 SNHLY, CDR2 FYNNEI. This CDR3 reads CASSDDRTSYEQYF. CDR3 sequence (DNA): TGTGCCAGCAGTGACGACAGGACCTCCTACGAGCAGTACTTC.

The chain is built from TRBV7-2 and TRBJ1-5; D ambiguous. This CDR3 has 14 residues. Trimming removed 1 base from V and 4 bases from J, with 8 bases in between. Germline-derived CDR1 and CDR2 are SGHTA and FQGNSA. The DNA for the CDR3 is TGTGCCAGCAGCTTAGTTGACAAAAATCAGCCCCAGCATTTT. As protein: CASSLVDKNQPQHF.

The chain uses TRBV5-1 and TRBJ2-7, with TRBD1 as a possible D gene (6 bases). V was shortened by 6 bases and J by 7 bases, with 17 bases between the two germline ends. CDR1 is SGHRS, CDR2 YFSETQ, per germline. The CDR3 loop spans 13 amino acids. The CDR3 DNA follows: TGCGCCAGCAAACGGACAGAGAACTTGGAGCAGTACTTC. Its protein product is CASKRTENLEQYF. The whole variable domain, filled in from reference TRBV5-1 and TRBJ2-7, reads KAGVTQTPRYLIKTRGQQVTLSCSPISGHRSVSWYQQTPGQGLQFLFEYFSETQRNKGNFPGRFSGRQFSNSRSEMNVSTLELGDSALYLCASKRTENLEQYFGPGTRLTVT.

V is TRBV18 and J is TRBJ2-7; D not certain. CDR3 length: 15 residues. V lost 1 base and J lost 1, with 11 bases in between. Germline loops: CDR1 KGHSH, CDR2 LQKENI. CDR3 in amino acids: CASSPRASPSYEQYF. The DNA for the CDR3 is TGTGCCAGCTCACCACGGGCCAGCCCGTCCTACGAGCAGTACTTC.

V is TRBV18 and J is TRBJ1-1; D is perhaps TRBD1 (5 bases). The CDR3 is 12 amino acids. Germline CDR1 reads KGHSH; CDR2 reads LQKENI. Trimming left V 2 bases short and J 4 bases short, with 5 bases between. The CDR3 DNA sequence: TGTGCCAGCTCACCAGGGGCCACTGAAGCTTTCTTT. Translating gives CASSPGATEAFF.

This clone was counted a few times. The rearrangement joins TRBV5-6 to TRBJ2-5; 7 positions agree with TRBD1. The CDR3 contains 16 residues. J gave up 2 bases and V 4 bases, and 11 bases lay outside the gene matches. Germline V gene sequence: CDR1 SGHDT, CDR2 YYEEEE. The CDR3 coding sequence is TGTGCCAGCAGCGCGGAACAGGGGTTAGGTCAAGAGACCCAGTACTTC. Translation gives CASSAEQGLGQETQYF.

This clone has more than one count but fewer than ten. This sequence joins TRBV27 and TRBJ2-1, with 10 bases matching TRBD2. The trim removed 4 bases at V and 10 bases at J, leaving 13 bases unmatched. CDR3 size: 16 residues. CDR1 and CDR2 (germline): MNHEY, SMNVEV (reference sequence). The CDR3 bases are TGTGCCAGCAGTTGGGCCGGGACTAGCGAGACTACGGAGCAGTTCTTC. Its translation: CASSWAGTSETTEQFF.

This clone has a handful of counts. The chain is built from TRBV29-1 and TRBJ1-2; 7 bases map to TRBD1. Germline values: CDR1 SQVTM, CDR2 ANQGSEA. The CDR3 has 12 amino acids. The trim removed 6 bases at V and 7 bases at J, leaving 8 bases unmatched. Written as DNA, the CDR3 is TGCAGCGTGTGGGACAGTGGAGCTGGCTACACCTTC. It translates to CSVWDSGAGYTF. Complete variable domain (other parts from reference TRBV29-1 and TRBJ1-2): SAVISQKPSRDICQRGTSLTIQCQVDSQVTMMFWYRQQPGQSLTLIATANQGSEATYESGFVIDKFPISRPNLTFSTLTVSNMSPEDSSIYLCSVWDSGAGYTFGSGTRLTVV.

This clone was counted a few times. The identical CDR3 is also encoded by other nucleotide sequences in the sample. CDR3 nucleotide sequence: TGTGCCTGGGGGCGCCGGGGTCAGCCCCAGCATTTT. Amino acid sequence: CAWGRRGQPQHF. V and J are TRBV30 and TRBJ1-5, with D unresolved. Germline loops: CDR1 GTSNPN, CDR2 SVGIG (reference sequence). The CDR3 runs 12 residues. Trimming removed 5 bases at V and 6 bases at J, with 11 bases between.

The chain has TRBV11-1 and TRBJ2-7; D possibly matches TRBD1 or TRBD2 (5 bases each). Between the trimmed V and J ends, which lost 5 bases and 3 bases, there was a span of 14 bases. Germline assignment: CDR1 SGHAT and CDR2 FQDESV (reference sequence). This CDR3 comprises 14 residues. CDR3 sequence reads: CASSRTGAIYEQYF. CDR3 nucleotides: TGTGCCAGCAGCAGAACCGGGGCCATCTACGAGCAGTACTTC.